What follows are 32 T cell receptor beta chains derived from one specimen sequenced in a study of identical twins. TCRdb re-analysed the 5' RACE reads in MiXCR, keeping a single row per CDR3 protein. The sample shows around 480,000 distinct CDR3 sequences, approximately 15% of them seen only once. In addition, the sample was reused for a study of yellow fever vaccine responses in identical twins.

Sequenced: CD4+ T cells sorted from blood. These receptor sequences come from a woman aged 18-35 years in good health.

The gene calls are TRBV4-3 and TRBJ2-1, with 13 bases fitting TRBD2. Germline-derived CDR1 and CDR2 are LGHNA and YSLEER. This CDR3 spans 17 amino acids. V lost 0 bases to trimming and J lost 5 bases; unmatched junction nucleotides: 4. The chain's CDR3 is CASSQDRLAGGNNEQFF. CDR3 coding DNA: TGCGCCAGCAGCCAAGATAGACTAGCGGGAGGAAACAATGAGCAGTTCTTC.

The rearrangement uses TRBV6-5 and TRBJ2-7; D may be TRBD1 (6 bases). Germline V gene lookup returns CDR1 MNHEY and CDR2 SVGAGI. CDR3 length: 14 residues. The V gene lost 5 bases and the J gene lost 1 base, with 12 bases spanning the gap. The CDR3 DNA is TGTGCCAGCAGTAACCCCGGGACATCCTACGAGCAGTACTTC. This translates into CASSNPGTSYEQYF.

This clonotype was counted only a few times. The CDR3 coding sequence is TGCGCCAGCAGTGAAGGACCGTCTTGGAGGACTAGCTCAAACTTCGCAGGAGAGACCCAGTACTTC. Translation gives CASSEGPSWRTSSNFAGETQYF. The chain recombines TRBV10-1 with TRBJ2-5, with 8 bases identical to TRBD2. CDR1 and CDR2 from the germline V gene are WNHNN and SYGVQD (reference sequence). V trimming: 3 bases; J trimming: 4 bases; junction bases outside the gene matches: 28. The CDR3 extends over 22 amino acids.

This clonotype was detected only a few times. The genes are TRBV12-3 or TRBV12-4 and TRBJ2-2; D is unclear. V lost 3 bases, J lost 4 bases, and 9 bases lay in between. The CDR3 length is 14 residues. The CDR3 is CASSFKLGTGELFF. In DNA form, the CDR3 reads TGTGCCAGCAGTTTTAAGTTAGGCACCGGGGAGCTGTTTTTT.

Many counts were recorded for this clonotype. The rearrangement joins TRBV28 to TRBJ2-7, with 12 bases identical to TRBD2. The germline V gene has CDR1 MDHEN and CDR2 SYDVKM. The CDR3 runs to 18 residues. Trimming at V came to 5 bases and at J to 1 base, leaving 12 bases not matched to a gene. CDR3 DNA sequence: TGTGCCAGCAGTATCCCCCCTTTGACTAGCGGGGGATCCTACGAGCAGTACTTC. It codes for CASSIPPLTSGGSYEQYF.

This clonotype occurred a few times. This chain uses TRBV5-1 with TRBJ2-3; 9 nucleotides align to TRBD2. After removal of 1 base from V and 6 bases from J, the junction contained 9 bases not matched to a gene. CDR1 is SGHRS, CDR2 YFSETQ, per germline. The CDR3 is 16 residues long. The CDR3 sequence is CASSLRASGVGDTQYF. The CDR3, as DNA: TGCGCCAGCAGCTTGAGGGCTAGCGGGGTTGGGGATACGCAGTATTTT.

This chain's CDR3 is CSASVTGTGELFF. CDR3 in DNA: TGCAGTGCTAGCGTCACAGGCACCGGGGAGCTGTTTTTT. The rearrangement joins TRBV20-1 to TRBJ2-2; D may be TRBD1 (5 bases). The germline gives CDR1 DFQATT, CDR2 SNEGSKA (reference sequence). V was shortened by 3 bases and J by 4 bases, with 9 bases between the two germline ends. The CDR3 has 13 amino acids.

This clonotype was picked up many times. This chain uses TRBV20-1 with TRBJ1-1; D is unresolved. This CDR3 region has 14 residues. Trimming took off 5 bases at V and 0 bases at J, with 13 bases between the two ends. CDR1 and CDR2 (germline): DFQATT, SNEGSKA (reference sequence). The CDR3 loop reads CSASKVPLNTEAFF. The CDR3 DNA sequence: TGCAGTGCTTCGAAGGTCCCTTTGAACACTGAAGCTTTCTTT.

The chain employs TRBV5-1 and TRBJ2-7; possibly TRBD2 for D (5 bases). CDR1 SGHRS and CDR2 YFSETQ come from the germline V gene. This CDR3 spans 13 amino acids. Between the trimmed V and J ends, which lost 2 bases and 5 bases, there was a span of 11 bases. CDR3 protein: CASSFEGENEQYF. The CDR3 nucleotides read TGCGCCAGCAGCTTCGAGGGAGAGAACGAGCAGTACTTC.

This clonotype occurred a few times. Sequence at one end of the junction differs from germline and may be a read error. The rearrangement joins TRBV7-7 to TRBJ2-1; D remains ambiguous. Germline loops: CDR1 SSHAT, CDR2 FNYEAQ (reference sequence). This CDR3 comprises 13 residues. CDR3 bases: TGTGCTAGCAGCTCGTCGTCAGGCCGTGAGCAGTTCTTC. The encoded protein is CASSSSSGREQFF.

V is TRBV5-1 and J is TRBJ1-2; possibly TRBD1 for D (5 bases). Trimming took off 4 bases at V and 1 base at J, with 14 bases between the two ends. CDR3 length equals 15 residues. Germline loops: CDR1 SGHRS, CDR2 YFSETQ. CDR3 bases: TGCGCCAGCAGCCCGCTTGGGGGAGTTAACTATGGCTACACCTTC. Its translation: CASSPLGGVNYGYTF. Based on the CDR3 plus reference TRBV5-1 and TRBJ1-2, the full variable domain is KAGVTQTPRYLIKTRGQQVTLSCSPISGHRSVSWYQQTPGQGLQFLFEYFSETQRNKGNFPGRFSGRQFSNSRSEMNVSTLELGDSALYLCASSPLGGVNYGYTFGSGTRLTVV.

This clonotype was observed many times. The V gene is TRBV3-1, the J gene TRBJ2-2; 7 bases are shared with TRBD2. Trimming cost V 4 bases and J 4 bases; bases outside gene matches: 6. The CDR3 covers 15 residues. Germline V gives CDR1 LGHDT, CDR2 YNNKEL (reference sequence). CDR3 in amino acids: CASSLRGRVTGELFF. The CDR3 DNA reads TGTGCCAGCAGCCTGCGGGGGAGAGTCACCGGGGAGCTGTTTTTT.

The chain combines TRBV20-1 with TRBJ2-2; tentatively, D is TRBD2 (6 bases). Germline V gives CDR1 DFQATT, CDR2 SNEGSKA (reference sequence). The CDR3 length is 14 residues. V was cut by 6 bases and J by 7 bases, with 18 bases left in between. Here the CDR3 reads CSARTRLVGGELFF. The CDR3 DNA sequence: TGCAGTGCGCGTACCCGACTAGTTGGCGGGGAGCTGTTTTTT.

This clonotype was seen only a few times. V usage is TRBV7-2 and J usage is TRBJ2-1; D not certain. Trimming took off 0 bases at V and 9 bases at J, with 9 bases between the two ends. The CDR3 covers 13 residues. Germline CDR1 SGHTA, CDR2 FQGNSA. Here the CDR3 DNA reads TGTGCCAGCAGCTTAGCCGCTCATACTGAGCAGTTCTTC. This codes for CASSLAAHTEQFF. Using reference TRBV7-2 and TRBJ2-1 for the parts outside the CDR3, the full variable domain is GAGVSQSPSNKVTEKGKDVELRCDPISGHTALYWYRQSLGQGLEFLIYFQGNSAPDKSGLPSDRFSAERTGGSVSTLTIQRTQQEDSAVYLCASSLAAHTEQFFGPGTRLTVL.

V gene TRBV6-5 combines with J gene TRBJ1-5, with D unclear. V lost 2 bases to trimming and J lost 4 bases, with 9 bases between them. Germline CDR1 MNHEY, CDR2 SVGAGI. This CDR3 spans 14 amino acids. The CDR3 coding sequence is TGTGCCAGCAGTTACCCCGGGCAGAATCAGCCCCAGCATTTT. It encodes CASSYPGQNQPQHF.

The rearrangement links TRBV6-5 to TRBJ2-7; 8 nucleotides align to TRBD2. After removal of 2 bases from V and 0 bases from J, the junction contained 9 bases not matched to a gene. Germline V gives CDR1 MNHEY, CDR2 SVGAGI. The CDR3 is 17 residues long. The CDR3 DNA follows: TGTGCCAGCAGTTACCCGAAGGACAGCGGGAGCTCCTACGAGCAGTACTTC. It codes for CASSYPKDSGSSYEQYF.

This chain uses TRBV7-9 with TRBJ2-2, with D tentatively TRBD1 (5 bases). The V gene lost 1 base and the J gene lost 1 base, with 10 bases spanning the gap. CDR1 SEHNR and CDR2 FQNEAQ come from the germline V gene (reference sequence). The CDR3 extends over 16 amino acids. The CDR3 DNA reads as TGTGCCAGCAGCTTAGTCAGGGCCCAGAACACCGGGGAGCTGTTTTTT. Encoded protein: CASSLVRAQNTGELFF.

This sequence joins TRBV5-1 and TRBJ2-2, with 7 bases aligning to TRBD1. The germline V gene has CDR1 SGHRS and CDR2 YFSETQ. J was trimmed by 0 bases and V by 4 bases; bases with no gene match: 9. The CDR3 is made up of 17 amino acids. The CDR3 here is CASSPEAGTANTGELFF. In DNA, the CDR3 is TGCGCCAGCAGCCCGGAGGCCGGGACAGCGAACACCGGGGAGCTGTTTTTT. Filled out from reference TRBV5-1 and TRBJ2-2, the complete variable domain reads KAGVTQTPRYLIKTRGQQVTLSCSPISGHRSVSWYQQTPGQGLQFLFEYFSETQRNKGNFPGRFSGRQFSNSRSEMNVSTLELGDSALYLCASSPEAGTANTGELFFGEGSRLTVL.

The chain is built from TRBV2 and TRBJ1-2; 8 positions match TRBD1. V gave up 7 bases and J gave up 4 bases; unmatched junction bases: 5. The length of the CDR3 is 13 residues. Germline V gene data show CDR1 as SNHLY and CDR2 as FYNNEI. The CDR3 nucleotides read TGTGCCAGCACTTTGACAGGGGCCTATGGCTACACCTTC. Protein: CASTLTGAYGYTF.

At least ten counts were recorded for this clonotype. The J gene is TRBJ2-7, the V gene TRBV10-3; 7 nucleotides line up with TRBD2. V lost 0 bases to trimming and J lost 6 bases; unmatched junction nucleotides: 11. Germline assignment: CDR1 ENHRY and CDR2 SYGVKD. The CDR3 totals 16 residues. CDR3 DNA sequence: TGTGCCATCAGTGAGTCGTCCTCAGCCGGGGAGGGCGAGCAGTACTTC. Residues: CAISESSSAGEGEQYF.

This clonotype turned up a few times. The rearrangement uses TRBV9 and TRBJ2-3; 8 nucleotides line up with TRBD2. The CDR3 totals 14 residues. V shed 3 bases, J shed 1 base, and the junction held 1 base outside the gene matches. Germline V CDR1 and CDR2: SGDLS, YYNGEE. CDR3: CASSATSGTDTQYF. CDR3 in DNA: TGTGCCAGCAGCGCGACTAGCGGCACAGATACGCAGTATTTT.

This clonotype was detected a few times. CDR3 amino acids: CASHAPDQETQYF. CDR3 sequence (DNA): TGTGCCAGCCACGCCCCGGACCAAGAGACCCAGTACTTC. The rearrangement joins TRBV7-2 to TRBJ2-5, with D unresolved. The V and J ends lost 8 bases and 0 bases respectively, with 10 bases between them. Germline-derived CDR1 and CDR2 are SGHTA and FQGNSA. The CDR3 sequence is 13 residues long.

The rearrangement uses TRBV24-1 and TRBJ2-3; the D is unclear. CDR3 length: 14 amino acids. V was shortened by 7 bases and J by 2 bases, with 12 bases between the two germline ends. In germline, CDR1 is KGHDR, CDR2 SFDVKD. The CDR3 sequence: CATSRTINTDTQYF. The CDR3 nucleotides are TGTGCCACCAGCCGGACGATCAACACAGATACGCAGTATTTT.

This clonotype was detected ten times or more. This chain joins TRBV20-1 and TRBJ2-5, with 7 bases fitting TRBD2. This CDR3 region has 12 residues. The V segment lost 2 bases and the J segment 5 bases; nucleotides outside the gene matches: 2. Germline CDR1 is DFQATT and CDR2 is SNEGSKA (reference sequence). For the CDR3, the DNA is TGCAGTGCTAGATATAGCGGGGAGACCCAGTACTTC. Its protein product is CSARYSGETQYF.

V gene TRBV6-2 or TRBV6-3 combines with J gene TRBJ2-5; 7 positions agree with TRBD2. The CDR3 runs to 13 residues. With 10 bases clipped from V and 4 bases from J, the junction kept 9 bases outside the gene matches. Looked up from germline, CDR1 is MNHEY and CDR2 is SVGEGT. Here the CDR3 DNA reads TGTGCCACCCGCGGCCCGGGGGGAGAGACCCAGTACTTC. It translates to CATRGPGGETQYF.

This clonotype was counted many times. This chain uses TRBV5-1 with TRBJ2-7; 9 bases agree with TRBD2. There are 14 residues in the CDR3. V shed 4 bases and J 3 bases; nucleotides not matched to a gene: 5. Germline assignment: CDR1 SGHRS and CDR2 YFSETQ. CDR3 bases: TGCGCCAGCAGCAGGGGACTAGCTGACTACGAGCAGTACTTC. Its protein product is CASSRGLADYEQYF.

About this clonotype: One junction end does not reproduce the germline sequence, and a read error may be involved. The V and J genes are TRBV11-2 and TRBJ2-3; 11 bases match TRBD1. CDR3 length: 17 residues. Germline-derived CDR1 and CDR2 are SGHAT and FQNNGV. The CDR3 DNA follows: TGTGCCAGCTGCTTAGTTGGGACAGGGGGTGGCACAGATACGCAGTATTTT. It translates to CASCLVGTGGGTDTQYF.

This chain connects TRBV20-1 to TRBJ2-1; the D gene is possibly TRBD1 (5 bases). The V and J ends lost 6 bases and 16 bases respectively, with 28 bases between them. The CDR3 extends over 14 amino acids. CDR1 DFQATT and CDR2 SNEGSKA come from the germline V gene (reference sequence). CDR3 loop: CSAPVQGNLNPPFF. The CDR3 nucleotides are TGCAGTGCCCCGGTCCAGGGAAATTTAAACCCACCCTTCTTC.

There are a few counts of this clonotype. This chain links TRBV29-1 with TRBJ2-1; 12 nucleotides match TRBD2. CDR3 size: 14 residues. V shed 7 bases, J shed 5 bases, and the junction held 6 bases outside the gene matches. Germline values: CDR1 SQVTM, CDR2 ANQGSEA. CDR3 DNA sequence: TGCAGCGGCGGACTAGCGGGGCCTAACAATGAGCAGTTCTTC. Encoded protein: CSGGLAGPNNEQFF.

This clonotype occurred many times. The chain has TRBV12-3 or TRBV12-4 and TRBJ1-3; D is uncertain. The CDR3 contains 15 residues. Trimming cost V 5 bases and J 1 base, with 12 bases left between them. DNA of the CDR3: TGTGCCAGCAGTCCTGACGGAGCTTCTGGAAACACCATATATTTT. This codes for CASSPDGASGNTIYF.

The sample holds a few counts of this clonotype. The CDR3 reads CASSSRQPQHF. The DNA for the CDR3 is TGTGCCAGTAGTTCGCGGCAGCCCCAGCATTTT. This chain links TRBV19 with TRBJ1-5; D ambiguous. Trimming shortened V by 5 bases and J by 7 bases, and 6 bases separated the two germline ends. This CDR3 has 11 residues. The germline V gene encodes CDR1 LNHDA and CDR2 SQIVND (reference sequence).

This clonotype has at least ten counts. This chain uses TRBV6-5 with TRBJ1-6, with a tentative D call TRBD1 (6 bases). V was cut by 2 bases and J by 9 bases, with 17 bases left in between. This CDR3 comprises 16 residues. Germline lookup yields CDR1 MNHEY and CDR2 SVGAGI. The CDR3, as DNA: TGTGCCAGCAGTTACGGGACACGGAAAGGTGGTTCACCCCTCCACTTT. As protein: CASSYGTRKGGSPLHF.